This T cell receptor (beta chain) was identified in a study of CD8+ T cells in alopecia areata. Looking at the study overall: Percent of scalp involved defined treated patients' severity scores.

Study results and limitations: Tofacitinib significantly lowered scalp clonality and expanded CD8+ clones among the top 100. Alopecia totalis/universalis scalp especially showed more expanded CD8+ clones than normal scalp.

Described treatment: oral pan-JAK inhibitor, 5-10 mg twice daily. Lesional scalp punch biopsies and peripheral blood were collected from alopecia areata patients. Worth noting for this clone: Its cognate antigen is unknown.

Extraction of RNA preceded its reverse transcription into cDNA, which served as the sequencing template. Some clones are missing from TCRdb's copy, which holds only in-frame ones; the method was immunoSEQ multiplex PCR. Of roughly 40,000 clones listed, over 85% are singletons. Trimming left V 3 bases short and J 0 bases short, with 9 bases between. The CDR3 has 14 amino acids. Germline V gene lookup returns CDR1 SGHAT and CDR2 FQDESV (reference sequence). The specimen comprised CD8+ T cells sorted from blood, sampled at week 24, from a patient treated with tofacitinib. This TCR was recovered from a human donor with alopecia areata. The chain employs TRBV11-1 and TRBJ2-7; D is uncertain. CDR3 region: CASSLIGSSYEQYF. CDR3 DNA sequence: TGTGCCAGCAGCTTGATCGGAAGCTCCTACGAGCAGTACTTC. Full variable domain (remainder filled in from reference TRBV11-1 and TRBJ2-7): EAEVAQSPRYKITEKSQAVAFWCDPISGHATLYWYRQILGQGPELLVQFQDESVVDDSQLPKDRFSAERLKGVDSTLKIQPAELGDSAMYLCASSLIGSSYEQYFGPGTRLTVT.